These T cell receptor beta chains were read from a single sample in a study of cytomegalovirus exposure and HLA in healthy donors. This table comes from immunoSEQ multiplex PCR, and its TCRdb copy is limited to in-frame clones, with some not included. The sample lists fewer than 300,000 clones; around 86% were seen once. The sample consisted of PBMCs. The source is a man aged 35 to 55 in good health and CMV-seropositive. The CDR3 runs from the conserved cysteine through the conserved F or W. A D gene is named only where the DNA matches it firmly. A clone size is listed for some rows: how often the clone was seen (once, few, many), or a class if it is expanded.

J gene	clone size	V gene	D gene	CDR3 DNA	CDR3 protein
TRBJ2-2	NA	TRBV9	NA	TGTGCCAGCAGCGTGGTCGCGGGGGCCCAGGGCACCGGGGAGCTGTTTTTT	CASSVVAGAQGTGELFF
TRBJ1-2	NA	TRBV27	NA	TGTGCCAGCAGTCGCGGGGAGGTGGGCGGCTACACCTTC	CASSRGEVGGYTF
TRBJ2-7	NA	TRBV27	NA	TGTGCCAGCAGTTTATCTGGGGCACCCTACGAGCAGTACTTC	CASSLSGAPYEQYF
TRBJ1-6	NA	TRBV5-4	NA	TGTGCCAGCAGCAAAGACAGGATCTCACCCCTCCACTTT	CASSKDRISPLHF
TRBJ2-7	once	TRBV5-1	TRBD2	TGCGCCAGCAGCTTGACACTAGCGGGAGGCGCCTCCTACGAGCAGTACTTC	CASSLTLAGGASYEQYF
TRBJ2-7	NA	TRBV29-1	NA	TGCAGCGTTGAAGCCGGGACACCCTACGAGCAGTACTTC	CSVEAGTPYEQYF
TRBJ2-1	NA	TRBV28	NA	TGTGCCAGCAGTTGGAGGGGGCCCTACAATGAGCAGTTCTTC	CASSWRGPYNEQFF
TRBJ1-5	NA	TRBV6-5	TRBD1	TGTGCCAGCAGTCTCGCGGACAGGGGTCAGCCCCAGCATTTT	CASSLADRGQPQHF
TRBJ2-1	NA	TRBV9	NA	TGTGCCAGCAGCGTTTCCGGGAGAAACAATGAGCAGTTCTTC	CASSVSGRNNEQFF
TRBJ2-7	NA	TRBV10-3	TRBD2	TGTGCCATCTCCCCAGGCGGGCTAGCGGGGAATTACGAGCAGTACTTC	CAISPGGLAGNYEQYF
TRBJ1-3	few	TRBV6-5	NA	TGTGCCAGCAGTTACATTAGGGGGGGCTCTGGAAACACCATATATTTT	CASSYIRGGSGNTIYF
TRBJ2-3	NA	TRBV27	NA	TGTGCCAGCAGTTTGTGGAGGGACTCAGATACGCAGTATTTT	CASSLWRDSDTQYF
TRBJ1-5	NA	TRBV4-1	NA	TGCGCCAGCAGCCAAGATCGGGGTAGCAATCAGCCCCAGCATTTT	CASSQDRGSNQPQHF
TRBJ2-1	NA	TRBV27	TRBD2	TGTGCCAGCAGCTCCCTTGGGGCTAGCGGGATTGAGCAGTTCTTC	CASSSLGASGIEQFF
TRBJ1-3	NA	TRBV28	NA	TGTGCCAGCACCGAGGTCTCTGGAAACACCATATATTTT	CASTEVSGNTIYF
TRBJ1-5	NA	TRBV11-2	NA	TGTGCCAGCAGCCCCTATAGCAATCAGCCCCAGCATTTT	CASSPYSNQPQHF
TRBJ2-5	few	TRBV11-2	TRBD2	TGTGCCAGCAGGTCGACTAGCGGGAGGGCCGGGACCCAGTACTTC	CASRSTSGRAGTQYF
TRBJ2-1	NA	TRBV7-9	NA	TGTGCCAGCAGCTCCCACCGGACTATCATCCATGAGCAGTTCTTC	CASSSHRTIIHEQFF
TRBJ1-2	few	TRBV19	NA	TGTGCCGGCTCAGGGAGGTATGGCTACACCTTC	CAGSGRYGYTF
TRBJ1-3	NA	TRBV28	NA	TGTGCCAGCAGTTTATTGGCCGGGGGCTCTGGAAACACCATATATTTT	CASSLLAGGSGNTIYF
TRBJ2-1	once	TRBV4-3	NA	TGCGCCAGCAGCCAACGAACAGTGAATGAGCAGTTCTTC	CASSQRTVNEQFF
TRBJ2-2	NA	TRBV6-5	NA	TGTGCCAGCACCAGGGCGAGCACCGGGGAGCTGTTTTTT	CASTRASTGELFF
TRBJ1-5	NA	TRBV28	NA	TGTGCCAGCAGTTTGAGGGCCGCAACGGGGCCCCAGCATTTT	CASSLRAATGPQHF
TRBJ2-5	NA	TRBV30	TRBD1	TGTGCCTGGAGCCTGGACAGGGGGCCTGAGACCCAGTACTTC	CAWSLDRGPETQYF
TRBJ1-2	NA	TRBV20-1	NA	TGCAGCGTATCCCGGGATTTGGGCTACACCTTC	CSVSRDLGYTF
TRBJ1-4	NA	TRBV18	TRBD1	TGTGCCAGCTCACCTAGGGACAGGGGGCCTGAAAAACTGTTTTTT	CASSPRDRGPEKLFF
TRBJ2-5	NA	TRBV10-3	TRBD1	TGTGCCATCAGTGAGCACCCCGGGGCAGGGGGTCAAGAGACCCAGTACTTC	CAISEHPGAGGQETQYF
TRBJ2-7	NA	TRBV28	NA	TGTGCCAGCAGCACTGCCTACAGGGCAAACGAGCAGTACTTC	CASSTAYRANEQYF
TRBJ2-1	NA	TRBV19	TRBD2	TGTGCCAGTAGTATAGTATCCTTAGCGGGAGTAGGCAATGAGCAGTTCTTC	CASSIVSLAGVGNEQFF
TRBJ2-1	NA	TRBV14	NA	TGTGCCAGCAGCCCCAGAAGGGGGAATGAGCAGTTCTTC	CASSPRRGNEQFF
TRBJ2-1	NA	TRBV27	TRBD2	TGTGCCAGCAGTCCAGGGACTAGCGGGAGGGCCGGGCAGTTCTTC	CASSPGTSGRAGQFF
TRBJ1-2	NA	TRBV5-1	TRBD1	TGCGCCAGCAGAATTACAGGGGTCGGTGGCTACACCTTC	CASRITGVGGYTF
TRBJ2-7	once	TRBV5-5	NA	TGTGCCAGCAGCTTGGGCGTTTCCGCGCTCGAGCAGTACTTC	CASSLGVSALEQYF
TRBJ2-1	NA	TRBV29-1	NA	TGCAGCGTTGATAGACAGGCCTCCTACAATGAGCAGTTCTTC	CSVDRQASYNEQFF
TRBJ2-5	NA	TRBV30	NA	TGTGCCTGGAGCCGGGGGGCGGAAGAGACCCAGTACTTC	CAWSRGAEETQYF
TRBJ1-2	NA	TRBV28	TRBD1	TGTGCCAGCAGTTCCCGGGAAGGACAGGGGATGTATGGCTACACCTTC	CASSSREGQGMYGYTF
TRBJ2-5	NA	TRBV5-1	TRBD1	TGCGCCAGCAGTCATAGGACAGGGGGCGAGGAGACCCAGTACTTC	CASSHRTGGEETQYF
TRBJ1-3	NA	TRBV28	TRBD1	TGTGCCAGCAGTTTCGGTGGGACAGGGGGCGTACACACCATATATTTT	CASSFGGTGGVHTIYF
TRBJ2-1	NA	TRBV9	TRBD2	TGTGCTAGCAGCCGGCAACTAGCGGCCTCCTACAATGAGCAGTTCTTC	CASSRQLAASYNEQFF
TRBJ2-1	NA	TRBV9	TRBD2	TGTGCCAGCAGCGTAGGCGGGAGCTACTACAATGAGCAGTTCTTC	CASSVGGSYYNEQFF
TRBJ1-4	NA	TRBV7-9	NA	TGTGCCAGCAGCCAACAGCTTTTAAATGAAAAACTGTTTTTT	CASSQQLLNEKLFF
TRBJ2-1	NA	TRBV7-8	TRBD2	TGTGCCAGCAGCTTTGCAGCGGGAGGGCCCGATGAGCAGTTCTTC	CASSFAAGGPDEQFF
TRBJ1-5	NA	TRBV4-2	NA	TGTGCCAGCAGCCTGGAGGACTATAGCAATCAGCCCCAGCATTTT	CASSLEDYSNQPQHF
TRBJ2-7	NA	TRBV4-2	TRBD2	TGTGCCAGCAGCCAGGAACTAGCGCCGACCTACGAGCAGTACTTC	CASSQELAPTYEQYF
TRBJ2-7	NA	TRBV6-5	TRBD1	TGTGCCAGCAGTCATCCTCCGGGACAGGGCTACGAGCAGTACTTC	CASSHPPGQGYEQYF
TRBJ2-7	NA	TRBV28	TRBD2	TGTGCCAGCAGTGATGGGACTAGCGGGCCGCGCTACTACGAGCAGTACTTC	CASSDGTSGPRYYEQYF
TRBJ1-5	NA	TRBV6-1	NA	TGTGCCAGCAGTGAGCAACTTGCCAATCAGCCCCAGCATTTT	CASSEQLANQPQHF
TRBJ1-4	NA	TRBV5-6	NA	TGTGCCAGCAGCATTACAACAGGGTTAAAAACTAATGAAAAACTGTTTTTT	CASSITTGLKTNEKLFF
TRBJ1-1	NA	TRBV29-1	TRBD1	TGCAGCGCCAAGGACAGGGTGGTGAACGCTGAAGCTTTCTTT	CSAKDRVVNAEAFF
TRBJ2-7	NA	TRBV10-2	TRBD1	TGCGCCAGCAGTGAGGTTGACAGGGACCACCTCCTACGAGGGCAGTACTTC	CASSEVDRDHLLRGQYF
TRBJ2-2	once	TRBV9	NA	TGTGCCAGCAGCGTAGTCGAACGGGACACCGGGGAGCTGTTTTTT	CASSVVERDTGELFF
TRBJ2-4	NA	TRBV7-2	NA	TGTGCCAGCAGCGTAGGGGTAGCTCAAAACATTCAGTACTTC	CASSVGVAQNIQYF
TRBJ2-1	few	TRBV18	TRBD2	TGTGCCAGCTCGCGGGAGTTAAACAATGAGCAGTTCTTC	CASSRELNNEQFF
TRBJ2-7	few	TRBV29-1	TRBD1	TGCAGCGTTGTTTGGGACAGGGGCCCCTACGAGCAGTACTTC	CSVVWDRGPYEQYF